A single sample gave rise to the 9 T cell receptor beta chains below, sequenced in a study of T cells in Graves' hyperthyroidism and ophthalmopathy. Template material for amplifying TCR beta CDR3 regions consisted of RNA transcripts. Carried out on the TCR CDR3, a first-round RT-PCR used the HTBI primer set. TCRdb reprocessed the multiplex PCR reads with MiXCR, giving one entry per CDR3 protein. The sample lists roughly 510,000 distinct CDR3 sequences; roughly 45% were seen once. The sequencing sample was made of peripheral blood or thyroid tissue (not recorded which). These receptors were obtained from an adult woman with Graves' disease, either hyperthyroidism or ophthalmopathy (not recorded which).

The rearrangement joins TRBV9 to TRBJ1-2; maybe TRBD1 (5 bases). V was pared by 3 bases and J by 7 bases, with 10 bases between. This CDR3 is built from 12 residues. The germline CDR1 and CDR2 sequences are SGDLS and YYNGEE. The CDR3 region has the DNA TGTGCCAGCAGCGGAGGGGACTCTGGCTACACCTTC. Protein: CASSGGDSGYTF.

This clonotype was seen a handful of times. This sequence joins TRBV6-2 or TRBV6-3 and TRBJ1-5; possibly TRBD1 for D (6 bases). V lost 2 bases, J lost 11 bases, and 16 bases lay in between. This CDR3 has 14 residues. Germline values: CDR1 MNHEY, CDR2 SVGEGT. CDR3 region: CASSYRIPQGTQHF. The CDR3, as DNA: TGTGCCAGCAGTTACCGAATTCCCCAGGGGACCCAGCATTTT.

This clonotype was picked up many times. The chain carries TRBV29-1 and TRBJ2-7, with D possibly being TRBD2 (5 bases). The CDR3 runs 11 residues. Trimming removed 4 bases from V and 2 bases from J, with 6 bases in between. Germline lookup yields CDR1 SQVTM and CDR2 ANQGSEA. CDR3 amino acids: CSVVLAYEQYF. In DNA, the CDR3 is TGCAGCGTTGTACTAGCCTACGAGCAGTACTTC.

This chain joins TRBV7-6 and TRBJ1-2; D is perhaps TRBD1 (5 bases). CDR3 length: 14 residues. The V end was cut by 5 bases, the J end by 3 bases, with 13 bases between. The germline CDR1 and CDR2 sequences are SGHVS and FNYEAQ. CDR3 protein: CASSHRGSHYGYTF. CDR3 nucleotides: TGTGCCAGCAGCCATAGGGGCTCCCACTATGGCTACACCTTC.

At least ten counts were recorded for this clonotype. The chain recombines TRBV9 with TRBJ2-5; 9 positions agree with TRBD2. The ends lost 0 bases at V and 2 bases at J; junction bases unmatched: 23. The germline V gene has CDR1 SGDLS and CDR2 YYNGEE. This CDR3 has 22 amino acids. In DNA form, the CDR3 reads TGTGCCAGCAGCGTAGCTACGTCCCGGGGGACGCGGGAGGGTCGCGGGCAAGAGACCCAGTACTTC. Translating gives CASSVATSRGTREGRGQETQYF.

This clonotype has more than one count but fewer than ten. V gene TRBV15 combines with J gene TRBJ1-2; 11 bases align to TRBD1. CDR3 size: 15 residues. CDR1 and CDR2 (germline): LNHNV, YYDKDF (reference sequence). The J segment lost 6 bases and the V segment lost 0 bases, leaving 3 bases of the junction unmatched. DNA of the CDR3: TGTGCCACCAGCAGAGAGAGGGGACAGGGGGATGGCTACACCTTC. Its protein product is CATSRERGQGDGYTF. Combining the CDR3 with reference TRBV15 and TRBJ1-2 gives the whole variable domain DAMVIQNPRYQVTQFGKPVTLSCSQTLNHNVMYWYQQKSSQAPKLLFHYYDKDFNNEADTPDNFQSRRPNTSFCFLDIRSPGLGDTAMYLCATSRERGQGDGYTFGSGTRLTVV.

The J gene is TRBJ2-6, the V gene TRBV7-8; no definite D call. The CDR3 loop spans 9 amino acids. The V and J ends lost 10 bases and 15 bases respectively, with 10 bases between them. Per germline, CDR1 SGHVS and CDR2 FQNEAQ. The CDR3 region is CANIPSLTF. Written as DNA, the CDR3 is TGTGCCAACATACCGTCCCTGACTTTC.

This clonotype was counted many times. The gene calls are TRBV19 and TRBJ1-5; 7 bases line up with TRBD1. Germline lookup yields CDR1 LNHDA and CDR2 SQIVND (reference sequence). V was clipped by 5 bases and J by 7 bases; unmatched bases: 2. The CDR3 covers 12 residues. CDR3 protein: CASSPRGQPQHF. The CDR3 DNA reads TGTGCCAGTAGTCCCAGGGGGCAGCCCCAGCATTTT.

About this clonotype: One end of the junction does not line up with germline, which may come from a read error. The J gene is TRBJ1-2, the V gene TRBV5-1; D gene ambiguous. The germline CDR1 and CDR2 sequences are SGHRS and YFSETQ. The CDR3 spans 14 residues. The DNA of the CDR3 is TGCGCCAGCAGCTTCAGTAGCGGTGACGATGGCTACGCCTTC. Encoded protein: CASSFSSGDDGYAF.